These 3 T cell receptor beta chains came from one sample sequenced in a study of T-cell reconstitution after alpha-beta-depleted transplantation in children. The authors prepared the TCRbeta library with unique molecular identifiers. MiXCR, run by TCRdb on the PCR reads, gives a single entry per CDR3 protein. Altogether fewer than 700,000 distinct CDR3 sequences are present, over 10% being singletons, with the ten largest covering about 2.2%. The material was PBMCs, mostly from graft donor cells, obtained 360 days after TCRalphabeta/CD19-depleted stem cell transplant. All receptors derive from a male patient younger than 18 who had a stem cell transplant for acute myeloid leukemia, so the T cells may come from the graft donor.

The chain has TRBV20-1 and TRBJ2-3, with 10 bases identical to TRBD2. This CDR3 is 12 amino acids long. Germline V gene lookup returns CDR1 DFQATT and CDR2 SNEGSKA (reference sequence). CDR3 DNA sequence: TGCAGCCCAGCGGGAGGGACAGATACGCAGTATTTT. Its translation is CSPAGGTDTQYF.

The V and J genes are TRBV28 and TRBJ1-2; the match to TRBD1 covers 8 bases. There are 15 residues in the CDR3. Germline values: CDR1 MDHEN, CDR2 SYDVKM. With V trimmed by 4 bases and J by 7 bases, 11 bases remained unmatched. The chain's CDR3 is CASSSPDRGGRGYTF. CDR3 bases: TGTGCCAGCAGTTCTCCCGACAGGGGCGGACGTGGCTACACCTTC.

V gene TRBV11-2 combines with J gene TRBJ2-1; D uncertain. Germline-derived CDR1 and CDR2 are SGHAT and FQNNGV. The CDR3 spans 17 residues. Trimming removed 0 bases at V and 1 base at J, with 13 bases between. The CDR3 protein is CASSLDWSVYSYNEQFF. The CDR3 DNA sequence: TGTGCCAGCAGCTTAGATTGGAGCGTCTATTCCTACAATGAGCAGTTCTTC.